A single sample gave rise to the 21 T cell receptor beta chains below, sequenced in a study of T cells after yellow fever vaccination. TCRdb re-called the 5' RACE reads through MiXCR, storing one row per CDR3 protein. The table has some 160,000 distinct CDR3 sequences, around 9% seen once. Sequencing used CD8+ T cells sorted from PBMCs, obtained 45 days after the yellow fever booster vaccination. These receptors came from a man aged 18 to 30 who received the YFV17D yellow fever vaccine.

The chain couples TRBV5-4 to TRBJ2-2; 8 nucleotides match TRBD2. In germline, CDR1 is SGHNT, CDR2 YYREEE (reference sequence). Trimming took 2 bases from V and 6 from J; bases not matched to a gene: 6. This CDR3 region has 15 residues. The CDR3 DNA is TGTGCCAGCAGCTTTGGCGGGGGGCCGCCCGGGGAGCTGTTTTTT. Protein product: CASSFGGGPPGELFF.

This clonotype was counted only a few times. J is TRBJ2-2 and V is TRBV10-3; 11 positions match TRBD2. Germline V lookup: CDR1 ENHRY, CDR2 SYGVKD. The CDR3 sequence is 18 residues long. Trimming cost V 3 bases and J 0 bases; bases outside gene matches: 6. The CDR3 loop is CAISDPPSGGPNTGELFF. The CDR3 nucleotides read TGTGCCATCAGTGACCCCCCTAGCGGGGGGCCGAACACCGGGGAGCTGTTTTTT.

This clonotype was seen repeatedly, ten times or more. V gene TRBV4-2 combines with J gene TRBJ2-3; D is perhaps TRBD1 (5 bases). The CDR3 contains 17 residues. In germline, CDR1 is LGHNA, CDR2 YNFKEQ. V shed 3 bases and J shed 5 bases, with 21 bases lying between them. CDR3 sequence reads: CASSHRQTALFVDTQYF. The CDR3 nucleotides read TGTGCCAGCAGCCACCGACAGACAGCCCTCTTCGTAGATACGCAGTATTTT.

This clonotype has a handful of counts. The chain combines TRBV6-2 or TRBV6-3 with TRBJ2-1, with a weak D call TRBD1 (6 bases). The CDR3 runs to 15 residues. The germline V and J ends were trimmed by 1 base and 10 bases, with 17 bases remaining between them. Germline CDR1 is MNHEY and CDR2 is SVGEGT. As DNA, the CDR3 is TGTGCCAGCAGTTACTGGTCAAATCAGGGGCGGGAGCAGTTCTTC. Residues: CASSYWSNQGREQFF.

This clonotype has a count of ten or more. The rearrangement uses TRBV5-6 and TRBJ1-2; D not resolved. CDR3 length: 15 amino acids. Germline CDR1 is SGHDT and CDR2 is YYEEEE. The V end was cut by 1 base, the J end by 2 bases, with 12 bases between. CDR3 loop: CASSLTTGTNYGYTF. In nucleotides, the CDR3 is TGTGCCAGCAGCTTGACTACGGGAACCAACTATGGCTACACCTTC.

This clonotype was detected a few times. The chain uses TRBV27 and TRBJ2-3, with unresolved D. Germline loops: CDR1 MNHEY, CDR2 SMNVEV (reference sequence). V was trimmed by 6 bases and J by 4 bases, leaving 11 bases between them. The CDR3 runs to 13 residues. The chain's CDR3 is CASSLPKADTQYF. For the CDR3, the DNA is TGTGCCAGCAGCCTACCGAAGGCAGATACGCAGTATTTT.

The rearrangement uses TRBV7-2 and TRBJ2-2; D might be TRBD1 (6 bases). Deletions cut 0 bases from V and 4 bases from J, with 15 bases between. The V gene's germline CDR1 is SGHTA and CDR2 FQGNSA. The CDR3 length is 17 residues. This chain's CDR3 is CASSLAPGQRPTGELFF. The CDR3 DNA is TGTGCCAGCAGCTTAGCTCCGGGACAACGACCCACCGGGGAGCTGTTTTTT.

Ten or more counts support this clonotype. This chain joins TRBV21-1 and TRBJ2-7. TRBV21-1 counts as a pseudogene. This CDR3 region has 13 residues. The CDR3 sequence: CASSKFPPYEQYF. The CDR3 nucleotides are TGTGCCAGCAGCAAGTTTCCCCCCTACGAGCAGTACTTC.

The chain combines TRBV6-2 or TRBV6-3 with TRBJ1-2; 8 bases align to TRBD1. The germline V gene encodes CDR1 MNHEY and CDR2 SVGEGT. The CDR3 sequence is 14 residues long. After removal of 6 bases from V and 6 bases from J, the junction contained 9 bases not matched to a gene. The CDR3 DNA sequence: TGTGCCAGCAGACTTACAGGGGGTGAGGATGGCTACACCTTC. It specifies CASRLTGGEDGYTF.

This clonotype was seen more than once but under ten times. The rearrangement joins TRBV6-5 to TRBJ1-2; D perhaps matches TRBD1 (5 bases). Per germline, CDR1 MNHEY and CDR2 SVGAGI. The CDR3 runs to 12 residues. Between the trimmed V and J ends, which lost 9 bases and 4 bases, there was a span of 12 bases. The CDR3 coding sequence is TGTGCCAGTCGATTGGGGCCCTATGGCTACACCTTC. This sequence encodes CASRLGPYGYTF.

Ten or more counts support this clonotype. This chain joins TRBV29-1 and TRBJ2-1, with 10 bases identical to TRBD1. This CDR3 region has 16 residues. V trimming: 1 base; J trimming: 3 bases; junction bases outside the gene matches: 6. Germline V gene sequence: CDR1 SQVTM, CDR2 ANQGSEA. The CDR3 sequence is CSVEVQDRGIYNEQFF. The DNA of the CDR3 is TGCAGCGTTGAAGTTCAGGACAGGGGGATCTACAATGAGCAGTTCTTC.

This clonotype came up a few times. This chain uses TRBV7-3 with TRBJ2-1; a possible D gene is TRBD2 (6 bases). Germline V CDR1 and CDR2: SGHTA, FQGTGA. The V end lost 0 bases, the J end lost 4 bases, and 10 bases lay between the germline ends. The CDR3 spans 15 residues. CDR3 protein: CASSLTGGGYNEQFF. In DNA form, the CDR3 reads TGTGCCAGCAGCTTAACTGGCGGAGGGTACAATGAGCAGTTCTTC.

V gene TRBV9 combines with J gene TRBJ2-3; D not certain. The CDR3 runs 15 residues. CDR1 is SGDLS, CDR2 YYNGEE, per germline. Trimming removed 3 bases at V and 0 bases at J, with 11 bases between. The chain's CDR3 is CASSGGGSSTDTQYF. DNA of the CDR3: TGTGCCAGCAGCGGGGGTGGAAGTAGCACAGATACGCAGTATTTT.

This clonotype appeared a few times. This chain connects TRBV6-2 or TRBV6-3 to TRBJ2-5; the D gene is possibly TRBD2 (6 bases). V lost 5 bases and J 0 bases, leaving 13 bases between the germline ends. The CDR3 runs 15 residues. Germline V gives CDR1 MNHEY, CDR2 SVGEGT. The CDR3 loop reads CASSPLAGNQETQYF. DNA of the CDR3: TGTGCCAGCAGTCCACTTGCGGGGAACCAAGAGACCCAGTACTTC.

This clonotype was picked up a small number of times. CDR3 nucleotides: TGCGCCAGCAGCCAAGTGGAGACACCATACAATGAGCAGTTCTTC. Its translation: CASSQVETPYNEQFF. The rearrangement joins TRBV4-3 to TRBJ2-1, with D hard to call. V lost 1 base and J lost 4, with 11 bases in between. The CDR3 runs 15 residues. CDR1 is LGHNA and CDR2 is YSLEER in the germline V gene.

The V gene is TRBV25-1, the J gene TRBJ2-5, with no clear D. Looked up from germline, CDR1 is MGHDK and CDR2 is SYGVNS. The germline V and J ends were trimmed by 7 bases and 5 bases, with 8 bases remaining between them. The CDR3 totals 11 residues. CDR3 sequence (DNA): TGTGCCAGCAATAAAGGGGAGACCCAGTACTTC. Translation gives CASNKGETQYF.

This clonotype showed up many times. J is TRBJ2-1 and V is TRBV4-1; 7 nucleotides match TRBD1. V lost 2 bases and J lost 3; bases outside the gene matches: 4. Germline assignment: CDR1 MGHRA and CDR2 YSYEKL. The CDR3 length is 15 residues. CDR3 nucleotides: TGCGCCAGCAGCCAACCCCACAGGGGCTACAATGAGCAGTTCTTC. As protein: CASSQPHRGYNEQFF.

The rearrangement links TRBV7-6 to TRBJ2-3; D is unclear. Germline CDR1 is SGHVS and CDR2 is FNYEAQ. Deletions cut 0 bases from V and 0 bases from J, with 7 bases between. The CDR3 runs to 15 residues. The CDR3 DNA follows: TGTGCCAGCAGCTTAGCAGGTTTTAGCACAGATACGCAGTATTTT. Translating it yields CASSLAGFSTDTQYF.

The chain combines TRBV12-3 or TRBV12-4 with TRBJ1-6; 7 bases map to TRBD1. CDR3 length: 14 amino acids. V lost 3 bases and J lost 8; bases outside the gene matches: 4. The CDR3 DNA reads TGTGCCAGCAGTTTGTCGGGGACAGATTCACCCCTCCACTTT. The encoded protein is CASSLSGTDSPLHF.

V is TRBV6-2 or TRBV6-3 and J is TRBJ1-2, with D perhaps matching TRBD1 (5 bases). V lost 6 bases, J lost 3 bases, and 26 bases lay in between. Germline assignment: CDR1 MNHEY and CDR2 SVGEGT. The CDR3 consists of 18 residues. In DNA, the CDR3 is TGTGCCAGCAGGGCCCGGGAGCAAGGACCCCAAGGGGACTATGGCTACACCTTC. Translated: CASRAREQGPQGDYGYTF.

The CDR3 region is CASSLGQTRTDTQYF. CDR3 DNA sequence: TGTGCCAGCAGCCTAGGGCAGACCCGCACAGATACGCAGTATTTT. V gene TRBV7-2 combines with J gene TRBJ2-3; D is undetermined. The V gene's germline CDR1 is SGHTA and CDR2 FQGNSA. The ends were cut back, 5 bases at V and 1 base at J, with 13 bases in the middle. CDR3 length: 15 amino acids.